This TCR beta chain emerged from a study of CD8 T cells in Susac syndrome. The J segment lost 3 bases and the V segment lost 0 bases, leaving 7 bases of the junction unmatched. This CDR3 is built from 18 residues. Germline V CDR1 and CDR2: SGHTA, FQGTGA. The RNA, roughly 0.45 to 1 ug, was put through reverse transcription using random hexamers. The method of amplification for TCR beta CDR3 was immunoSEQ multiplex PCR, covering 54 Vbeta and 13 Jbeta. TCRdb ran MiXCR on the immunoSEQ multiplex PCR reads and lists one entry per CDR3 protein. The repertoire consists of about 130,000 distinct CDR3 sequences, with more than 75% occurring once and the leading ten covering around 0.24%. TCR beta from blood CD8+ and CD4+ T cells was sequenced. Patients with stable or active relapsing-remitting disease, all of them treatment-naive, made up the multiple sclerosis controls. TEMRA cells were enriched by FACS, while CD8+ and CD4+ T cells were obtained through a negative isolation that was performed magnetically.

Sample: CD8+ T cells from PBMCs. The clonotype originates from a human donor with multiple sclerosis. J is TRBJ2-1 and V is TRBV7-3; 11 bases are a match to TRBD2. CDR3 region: CASSLTGGLAVDYNEQFF. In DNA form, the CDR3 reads TGTGCCAGCAGCTTAACGGGGGGACTAGCGGTAGACTACAATGAGCAGTTCTTC. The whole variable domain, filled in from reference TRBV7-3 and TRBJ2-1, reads GAGVSQTPSNKVTEKGKYVELRCDPISGHTALYWYRQSLGQGPEFLIYFQGTGAADDSGLPNDRFFAVRPEGSVSTLKIQRTERGDSAVYLCASSLTGGLAVDYNEQFFGPGTRLTVL.